This TCR beta chain comes out of a study of control samples from healthy donors and cancer patients. Per germline, CDR1 MGHDK and CDR2 SYGVNS. Trimming cost V 2 bases and J 5 bases; bases outside gene matches: 4. CDR3 length: 14 amino acids. The data were produced by immunoSEQ multiplex PCR, yet TCRdb's version contains in-frame clones alone and is incomplete. There are roughly 88,000 clones in the sample; over 90% occur only once, and more than 7% lies in the top ten. The sequence came from a young man in good health. The sample comprised blood. The V and J genes are TRBV25-1 and TRBJ1-1, with 8 nucleotides matching TRBD1. The CDR3 DNA reads as TGTGCCAGCAGTGAAACAGGGGGTGGGACTGAAGCTTTCTTT. Amino acid sequence: CASSETGGGTEAFF.